A single sample gave rise to the 17 T cell receptor beta chains below, sequenced in a study of blood T cell repertoires in COVID-19. Method: immunoSEQ multiplex PCR; TCRdb's copy keeps in-frame clones and lacks some. The data show hundreds of thousands of clones, 70% to 90% seen once. Sample: peripheral blood. All receptors come from a woman aged 50 to 65 with active or convalescent COVID-19.

The V call is TRBV21-1, the J call TRBJ1-5. TRBV21-1 is a pseudogene locus. The CDR3 is 15 amino acids. The CDR3 loop is CASSKGPMVNQPQHF. The CDR3 DNA is TGTGCCAGCAGCAAAGGCCCTATGGTCAATCAGCCCCAGCATTTT.

This clone was seen once. The rearrangement uses TRBV9 and TRBJ1-5; no clear D gene. The germline V gene encodes CDR1 SGDLS and CDR2 YYNGEE. This CDR3 is built from 13 residues. The V end was cut by 0 bases, the J end by 6 bases, with 7 bases between. This chain's CDR3 is CASSVDFGQPQHF. DNA for the CDR3: TGTGCCAGCAGCGTAGATTTCGGTCAGCCCCAGCATTTT.

The chain carries TRBV29-1 and TRBJ2-1, with 8 bases matching TRBD2. Losses at the gene ends were 7 bases for V and 2 bases for J; bases not matched to a gene: 10. Germline CDR1 reads SQVTM; CDR2 reads ANQGSEA. The CDR3 covers 15 residues. The CDR3 protein is CSALSGSGTYNEQFF. DNA for the CDR3: TGCAGCGCCCTAAGCGGGAGCGGCACCTACAATGAGCAGTTCTTC.

The chain has TRBV7-9 and TRBJ2-3, with D possibly TRBD2 on 6 matching bases. Trimming stripped 1 base from V and 4 bases from J, with 12 bases between. The germline gives CDR1 SEHNR, CDR2 FQNEAQ (reference sequence). The length of the CDR3 is 15 residues. The CDR3 DNA reads TGTGCCAGCAGCTTAGGGGACTGGGGGGCAGATACGCAGTATTTT. Its translation is CASSLGDWGADTQYF.

This sequence joins TRBV5-8 and TRBJ1-1; a weak D match, TRBD1 (5 bases). V lost 6 bases and J lost 0, with 12 bases in between. This CDR3 has 14 residues. Germline CDR1 is SGHTS and CDR2 is YDEGEE. Written as DNA, the CDR3 is TGTGCCAGCAACGTCCGGGGGATGAACACTGAAGCTTTCTTT. Protein sequence: CASNVRGMNTEAFF.

This clone was picked up one time. The V and J genes are TRBV11-2 and TRBJ1-5; 8 positions agree with TRBD1. The germline CDR1 and CDR2 sequences are SGHAT and FQNNGV. The CDR3 loop spans 14 amino acids. The V and J ends lost 4 bases and 4 bases, in that order; junction bases with no gene match: 3. This chain's CDR3 is CASSSGGPNQPQHF. In DNA form, the CDR3 reads TGTGCCAGCAGCTCAGGGGGCCCAAATCAGCCCCAGCATTTT.

The chain combines TRBV6-5 with TRBJ1-6; 7 nucleotides agree with TRBD1. Losses at the gene ends were 7 bases for V and 4 bases for J; bases not matched to a gene: 4. This CDR3 has 14 residues. Looked up from germline, CDR1 is MNHEY and CDR2 is SVGAGI. The chain's CDR3 is CASIRTGYNSPLHF. CDR3 bases: TGTGCCAGCATTAGGACAGGTTATAATTCACCCCTCCACTTT.

J is TRBJ1-2 and V is TRBV6-5, with D tentatively TRBD1 (6 bases). The CDR3 has 13 residues. Trimming left V 1 base short and J 7 bases short, with 10 bases between. CDR1 is MNHEY, CDR2 SVGAGI, per germline. DNA of the CDR3: TGTGCCAGCAGTTACTTCGGGGGGGCTGGCTACACCTTC. It codes for CASSYFGGAGYTF.

The chain is built from TRBV15 and TRBJ2-7; 8 nucleotides match TRBD2. The J segment lost 6 bases and the V segment lost 3 bases, leaving 13 bases of the junction unmatched. Germline CDR1 reads LNHNV; CDR2 reads YYDKDF (reference sequence). The CDR3 has 16 residues. This CDR3 is CATSRGTGGTTFEQYF. CDR3 DNA: TGTGCCACCAGCAGGGGAACGGGAGGGACGACTTTCGAGCAGTACTTC.

This sequence joins TRBV24-1 and TRBJ2-1; TRBD2 matches at 11 bases. Germline V lookup: CDR1 KGHDR, CDR2 SFDVKD. CDR3 size: 17 residues. The V gene end was trimmed by 2 bases and the J gene end by 5 bases; junction bases not matched to a gene: 7. The CDR3, as DNA: TGTGCCACCAGTGATTCTACTAGCGGGAGTCTGAACAATGAGCAGTTCTTC. Translation: CATSDSTSGSLNNEQFF.

The chain couples TRBV28 to TRBJ2-3; D possibly corresponds to TRBD2 (6 bases). V was pared by 5 bases and J by 2 bases, with 14 bases between. This CDR3 is built from 15 residues. Germline V lookup: CDR1 MDHEN, CDR2 SYDVKM. CDR3 sequence reads: CASSAGTGATDTQYF. DNA for the CDR3: TGTGCCAGCAGTGCCGGGACTGGGGCCACAGATACGCAGTATTTT.

This clone has only one observation. The rearrangement uses TRBV9 and TRBJ2-7, with D tentatively TRBD1 (5 bases). Trimming took off 0 bases at V and 2 bases at J, with 12 bases between the two ends. The germline CDR1 and CDR2 sequences are SGDLS and YYNGEE. The CDR3 spans 15 residues. This chain's CDR3 is CASSVESGKAYEQYF. The CDR3 coding sequence is TGTGCCAGCAGCGTAGAGTCAGGGAAAGCCTACGAGCAGTACTTC.

The V and J genes are TRBV2 and TRBJ2-2; the D gene is possibly TRBD2 (5 bases). The CDR3 has 14 amino acids. Germline CDR1 reads SNHLY; CDR2 reads FYNNEI. Trimming removed 7 bases from V and 5 bases from J, with 14 bases in between. The CDR3 sequence is CASKSPRETGELFF. CDR3 nucleotides: TGTGCCAGCAAATCACCCCGGGAAACCGGGGAGCTGTTTTTT.

V usage is TRBV27 and J usage is TRBJ1-2; D is perhaps TRBD1 (6 bases). Trimming removed 0 bases from V and 4 bases from J, with 9 bases in between. The CDR3 extends over 14 amino acids. Germline values: CDR1 MNHEY, CDR2 SMNVEV (reference sequence). This CDR3 is CASSLSGQIYGYTF. In DNA, the CDR3 is TGTGCCAGCAGTTTATCAGGACAGATCTATGGCTACACCTTC.

The chain couples TRBV5-4 to TRBJ2-3; D is perhaps TRBD2 (5 bases). Trimming cost V 3 bases and J 1 base, with 15 bases left between them. This CDR3 spans 16 amino acids. Germline V lookup: CDR1 SGHNT, CDR2 YYREEE (reference sequence). CDR3 nucleotides: TGTGCCAGCAGCTCGAAAGAGGGTTTGGGCACAGATACGCAGTATTTT. Protein product: CASSSKEGLGTDTQYF.

This clone was detected only a few times. J is TRBJ1-2 and V is TRBV5-4; maybe TRBD1 (5 bases). CDR1 is SGHNT, CDR2 YYREEE, per germline (reference sequence). Trimming stripped 4 bases from V and 4 bases from J, with 17 bases between. The CDR3 is 15 amino acids. Here the CDR3 reads CASSTDGGTFYGYTF. As DNA, the CDR3 is TGTGCCAGCAGCACGGACGGAGGGACCTTCTATGGCTACACCTTC.

This clone has only a few counts. This chain uses TRBV6-5 with TRBJ2-1; the D gene is possibly TRBD2 (5 bases). The germline V and J ends were trimmed by 6 bases and 3 bases, with 12 bases remaining between them. The CDR3 is made up of 14 amino acids. CDR1 MNHEY and CDR2 SVGAGI come from the germline V gene. The CDR3 region is CASSPDSGYNEQFF. The DNA for the CDR3 is TGTGCCAGCAGCCCGGACTCCGGCTACAATGAGCAGTTCTTC.